This T cell receptor (beta chain) was profiled in a study of CD8 T cells in Susac syndrome. Sequencing of TCR beta was performed on blood CD8+ and CD4+ T cells. RNA was extracted with the RNeasy kit, and a quantity of about 0.45 to 1 ug was reverse transcribed using random hexamers. TCRdb analysed the immunoSEQ multiplex PCR reads with MiXCR anew, one entry per CDR3 protein. This sample yields 150,000 to 200,000 distinct CDR3 sequences, of which around 94% are seen a single time; roughly 0.099% belongs to the top ten. Trimming shortened V by 8 bases and J by 2 bases, and 12 bases separated the two germline ends. CDR3 length equals 13 residues.

The sample taken for sequencing was CD4+ T cells from PBMCs. The chain carries TRBV12-3 or TRBV12-4 and TRBJ2-5; D might be TRBD1 or TRBD2, each matching 5 bases. This TCR came from a human donor with multiple sclerosis. CDR3 sequence: CASCRDAQETQYF. The CDR3 DNA follows: TGTGCCAGCTGCCGGGACGCACAAGAGACCCAGTACTTC.